This T cell receptor beta chain originates from a study of CXCR3-negative and CXCR3-positive naive CD8 T cells. Study overall: Libraries each contributed about 1.5 +/- 0.3 million TRB reads, for some 130 million in total.

Points from the study as a whole: Diversity was high in both naive subsets and much lower in memory cells. Naive CXCR3-positive cells had TRB CDR3s more hydrophobic than those of CXCR3-negative naive cells. Similar TRBV-TRBJ gene usage was seen in naive CXCR3-negative and CXCR3-positive cells, but not in memory cells.

cDNA libraries for TRB were generated by 5' RACE incorporating UMI labels. TCRdb reprocessed the 5' RACE reads and reports one entry per CDR3 protein, with no DNA. The sample data list 120,000 or so distinct CDR3 sequences. Germline CDR1 DFQATT, CDR2 SNEGSKA (reference sequence). The CDR3 extends over 12 amino acids. Details on this clonotype: Its antigen is undetermined.

Definition of naive CD8+ T cells rested on a CD45RO-CCR7+CD27+CD95- profile. The receptor was derived from a human donor in good health. Some clones in this sample may be carry-over from other donors' samples. This chain links TRBV20-1 with TRBJ2-7; absent DNA, TCRdb's TRBD1 call cannot be checked. Sequenced material: naive CXCR3+ CD8+ T cells from blood. The subset was: CD45RO-CCR7+CD27+CD95- naive CD8+ T cells expressing CXCR3 (TNR3+). This CDR3 reads CSARGPGYEQYF.